This passage covers 18 T cell receptor beta chains from one sample sequenced in a study of T cells in Graves' hyperthyroidism and ophthalmopathy. TCR beta CDR3 regions were amplified from RNA. HTBI primers drove first-round RT-PCR of the TCR CDR3. TCRdb re-called the multiplex PCR reads with MiXCR, one entry per CDR3 protein. The sample has 640,000 or so distinct CDR3 sequences, approximately 14% seen once. Sequenced input: blood. Every receptor here comes from a woman between 35 and 50 years old with Graves' ophthalmopathy.

V gene TRBV12-3 or TRBV12-4 combines with J gene TRBJ2-5; D may be TRBD2 (5 bases). Trimming took 1 base from V and 3 from J, leaving 12 bases between them. CDR3 length: 15 residues. This chain's CDR3 is CASSLGGRRKETQYF. The CDR3 DNA reads as TGTGCCAGCAGTTTAGGTGGGAGAAGGAAAGAGACCCAGTACTTC.

There are a few counts of this clonotype. This chain's CDR3 is CATQVGGLTTYEQYF. Written as DNA, the CDR3 is TGTGCCACCCAAGTGGGGGGCCTAACCACCTACGAGCAGTACTTC. The gene calls are TRBV25-1 and TRBJ2-7; D may correspond to TRBD1 or TRBD2 (6 bases each). The ends were cut back, 10 bases at V and 2 bases at J, with 21 bases in the middle. Germline V gene data show CDR1 as MGHDK and CDR2 as SYGVNS. CDR3 length: 15 residues.

This clonotype was seen repeatedly, ten times or more. V gene TRBV6-2 or TRBV6-3 combines with J gene TRBJ1-1, with TRBD1 matching 7 bases. Germline values: CDR1 MNHEY, CDR2 SVGEGT. The CDR3 is 18 residues long. The V segment lost 6 bases and the J segment 1 base; nucleotides outside the gene matches: 17. The CDR3 DNA sequence: TGTGCCAGCAGCCGTACGCAAATCATCGACAGGGCGAACACTGAAGCTTTCTTT. Amino acid sequence: CASSRTQIIDRANTEAFF.

In its sample, this clonotype was seen many times. This CDR3 reads CATSMHRGPYEQYF. The CDR3 DNA sequence: TGTGCCACCAGCATGCACAGGGGGCCCTACGAGCAGTACTTC. This chain links TRBV15 with TRBJ2-7, with 9 nucleotides matching TRBD1. Germline CDR1 reads LNHNV; CDR2 reads YYDKDF (reference sequence). Germline trimming cut 4 bases from V and 2 bases from J; bases unmatched to any gene: 3. The CDR3 runs to 14 residues. The full variable domain, completed using reference TRBV15 and TRBJ2-7, is DAMVIQNPRYQVTQFGKPVTLSCSQTLNHNVMYWYQQKSSQAPKLLFHYYDKDFNNEADTPDNFQSRRPNTSFCFLDIRSPGLGDTAMYLCATSMHRGPYEQYFGPGTRLTVT.

The sample holds many counts of this clonotype. The rearrangement joins TRBV20-1 to TRBJ1-1; D gene uncertain. Per the germline V gene, CDR1 is DFQATT and CDR2 is SNEGSKA (reference sequence). The ends were cut back, 3 bases at V and 5 bases at J, with 28 bases in the middle. CDR3 length: 18 amino acids. In nucleotides, the CDR3 is TGCAGTGCTAGCCCTGCCTCCCCCGGGCCGAGCTACGGGACTGAAGCTTTCTTT. It specifies CSASPASPGPSYGTEAFF.

This clonotype appeared many times. Written as DNA, the CDR3 is TGCGCCAGCAGCCTCGGGACTAGCGATCATGAGCAGTTCTTC. It specifies CASSLGTSDHEQFF. The J gene is TRBJ2-1, the V gene TRBV5-1; 10 nucleotides align to TRBD2. There are 14 residues in the CDR3. Germline V gene data show CDR1 as SGHRS and CDR2 as YFSETQ. V lost 4 bases, J lost 8 bases, and 6 bases stayed unmatched.

This clonotype was recorded a few times. V gene TRBV4-2 combines with J gene TRBJ2-2; TRBD2 matches 7 bases. The V segment lost 3 bases and the J segment 1 base; nucleotides outside the gene matches: 5. Germline values: CDR1 LGHNA, CDR2 YNFKEQ. There are 16 residues in the CDR3. CDR3 DNA: TGTGCCAGCAGCCACCCTAGCGGCTTGAACACCGGGGAGCTGTTTTTT. This encodes CASSHPSGLNTGELFF.

This clonotype was recorded at least ten times. The V gene is TRBV7-8, the J gene TRBJ2-7; D not resolved. Trimming cost V 1 base and J 3 bases, with 10 bases left between them. The germline gives CDR1 SGHVS, CDR2 FQNEAQ. The CDR3 runs 14 residues. In nucleotides, the CDR3 is TGTGCCAGCAGCTTAGTAGCCCAGAGCTACGAGCAGTACTTC. This encodes CASSLVAQSYEQYF.

This clonotype was observed many times. V is TRBV10-3 and J is TRBJ2-7; D is undetermined. Per the germline V gene, CDR1 is ENHRY and CDR2 is SYGVKD. CDR3 size: 12 residues. V was pared by 2 bases and J by 6 bases, with 8 bases between. The CDR3 DNA follows: TGTGCCATCAGTGAGGCGGACGGCGAGCAGTACTTC. Its translation: CAISEADGEQYF.

This clonotype was observed many times. This chain joins TRBV6-2 or TRBV6-3 and TRBJ2-7, with D hard to call. V lost 6 bases to trimming and J lost 5 bases, with 11 bases between them. The V gene's germline CDR1 is MNHEY and CDR2 SVGEGT. The CDR3 runs 12 residues. The CDR3 is CASSPALDEQYF. The DNA for the CDR3 is TGTGCCAGCAGCCCGGCGTTGGACGAGCAGTACTTC.

This clonotype was detected many times. V usage is TRBV10-3 and J usage is TRBJ1-5; D is perhaps TRBD1 (5 bases). The CDR3 is made up of 13 amino acids. The germline gives CDR1 ENHRY, CDR2 SYGVKD. Trimming cost V 7 bases and J 5 bases, with 12 bases left between them. The DNA of the CDR3 is TGTGCCATCAATGGCAGGGAGGATCAGCCCCAGCATTTT. It encodes CAINGREDQPQHF.

The table lists this clonotype with many counts. The chain uses TRBV14 and TRBJ1-2; no definite D call. V was pared by 0 bases and J by 0 bases, with 5 bases between. Per the germline V gene, CDR1 is SGHDN and CDR2 is FVKESK. This CDR3 comprises 14 residues. CDR3 nucleotides: TGTGCCAGCAGCCAAGAGGCAGCTAACTATGGCTACACCTTC. Translating gives CASSQEAANYGYTF.

A few counts support this clonotype. The chain employs TRBV11-1 and TRBJ1-2, with 8 bases matching TRBD1. CDR1 and CDR2 (germline): SGHAT, FQDESV (reference sequence). V shed 4 bases, J shed 8 bases, and the junction held 15 bases outside the gene matches. This CDR3 is built from 16 residues. The CDR3 nucleotides are TGTGCCAGCAGCTCCGCTAAACCTGGGACAGGTACGGGCTACACCTTC. It translates to CASSSAKPGTGTGYTF.

This clonotype was found many times. The chain combines TRBV27 with TRBJ2-3; a weak D match, TRBD2 (5 bases). CDR3 length: 12 residues. Germline V gives CDR1 MNHEY, CDR2 SMNVEV (reference sequence). V was clipped by 5 bases and J by 6 bases, with 9 bases between them. In DNA, the CDR3 is TGTGCCAGCAGTCGCGCGGGCGATACGCAGTATTTT. The encoded protein is CASSRAGDTQYF.

This clonotype was seen many times. The CDR3 DNA reads TGTGCCAGCAGTCGGACAGGCCCACTATTGAAAAACATTCAGTACTTC. Its translation: CASSRTGPLLKNIQYF. The chain joins TRBV7-8 to TRBJ2-4, with 7 bases fitting TRBD1. The CDR3 is 16 amino acids. CDR1 and CDR2 (germline): SGHVS, FQNEAQ. The J segment lost 4 bases and the V segment lost 6 bases, leaving 12 bases of the junction unmatched.

This clonotype was seen many times. The V call is TRBV25-1, the J call TRBJ2-3; D call uncertain. From germline, CDR1 is MGHDK and CDR2 SYGVNS. The CDR3 length is 15 residues. The V gene lost 2 bases and the J gene lost 0 bases, with 9 bases spanning the gap. The CDR3 sequence is CASSEEPNSTDTQYF. In DNA, the CDR3 is TGTGCCAGCAGTGAAGAACCAAATAGCACAGATACGCAGTATTTT.

This clonotype was seen ten or more times. This chain links TRBV12-5 with TRBJ2-5, with 7 bases that match TRBD1. Trimming cost V 5 bases and J 2 bases; bases outside gene matches: 5. Germline V gene sequence: CDR1 LGHNT, CDR2 FRNRAP. This CDR3 region has 14 residues. CDR3 nucleotide sequence: TGTGCTAGTGGTACAGGGGCAGAACAAGAGACCCAGTACTTC. Protein: CASGTGAEQETQYF. Full variable domain (remainder filled in from reference TRBV12-5 and TRBJ2-5): DARVTQTPRHKVTEMGQEVTMRCQPILGHNTVFWYRQTMMQGLELLAYFRNRAPLDDSGMPKDRFSAEMPDATLATLKIQPSEPRDSAVYFCASGTGAEQETQYFGPGTRLLVL.

The chain uses TRBV11-2 and TRBJ2-5; 7 nucleotides agree with TRBD1. V dropped 8 bases and J dropped 3; count of bases not matched to a gene: 9. Germline V gene data show CDR1 as SGHAT and CDR2 as FQNNGV. The CDR3 length is 14 residues. In DNA form, the CDR3 reads TGTGCCAGCGGAGAAACAGGGGTCAAAGAGACCCAGTACTTC. Its translation: CASGETGVKETQYF. Full variable domain (missing parts from reference TRBV11-2 and TRBJ2-5): EAGVAQSPRYKIIEKRQSVAFWCNPISGHATLYWYQQILGQGPKLLIQFQNNGVVDDSQLPKDRFSAERLKGVDSTLKIQPAKLEDSAVYLCASGETGVKETQYFGPGTRLLVL.